A single sample gave rise to the 8 T cell receptor beta chains below, sequenced in a study of T cell responses to AZD1222 COVID-19 vaccine. Repertoires were generated with immunoSEQ multiplex PCR, while TCRdb's copy carries only in-frame clones and drops some. The sample yields about 110,000 clones, about nine tenths seen once. The source was peripheral blood, collected on day 0 of AZD1222 vaccination. These receptor sequences come from an adult in good health.

The chain uses TRBV5-1 and TRBJ1-1; TRBD1 aligns across 9 bases. CDR3 length: 15 amino acids. Germline CDR1 SGHRS, CDR2 YFSETQ. With V trimmed by 3 bases and J by 4 bases, 7 bases remained unmatched. The CDR3 here is CASSYQTGGGTEAFF. The CDR3 DNA sequence: TGCGCCAGCAGCTACCAAACAGGGGGCGGCACTGAAGCTTTCTTT.

V gene TRBV19 combines with J gene TRBJ2-6, with 9 bases matching TRBD1. This CDR3 contains 16 residues. From germline, CDR1 is LNHDA and CDR2 SQIVND (reference sequence). V shed 10 bases and J 3 bases; nucleotides not matched to a gene: 10. The CDR3 region has the DNA TGTGCCACCCAACGGACAGGGGAGGTTGGGGCCAACGTCCTGACTTTC. The encoded protein is CATQRTGEVGANVLTF.

This clone came up once. The chain combines TRBV14 with TRBJ2-3; D is unclear. Germline V gene data show CDR1 as SGHDN and CDR2 as FVKESK. The CDR3 is 15 amino acids. Trimming stripped 1 base from V and 0 bases from J, with 8 bases between. The chain's CDR3 is CASSQVSRSTDTQYF. The DNA of the CDR3 is TGTGCCAGCAGCCAAGTAAGTCGGAGCACAGATACGCAGTATTTT.

CDR3 amino acids: CSVAGAASSWDTQYF. The CDR3 DNA sequence: TGCAGCGTGGCTGGGGCAGCCTCCTCGTGGGATACGCAGTATTTT. The chain combines TRBV29-1 with TRBJ2-3; the D gene is possibly TRBD1 (5 bases). Looked up from germline, CDR1 is SQVTM and CDR2 is ANQGSEA. V was cut by 6 bases and J by 6 bases, with 22 bases left in between. This CDR3 region has 15 residues.

The gene calls are TRBV5-4 and TRBJ2-5; D not resolved. The CDR3 is made up of 12 amino acids. The V gene's germline CDR1 is SGHNT and CDR2 YYREEE (reference sequence). The V gene lost 4 bases and the J gene lost 5 bases, with 9 bases spanning the gap. The CDR3 region is CASSRPLETQYF. The CDR3 DNA is TGTGCCAGCAGCCGGCCCCTCGAGACCCAGTACTTC.

The chain couples TRBV10-2 to TRBJ2-1, with 10 bases matching TRBD2. This CDR3 region has 14 residues. Germline V lookup: CDR1 WSHSY, CDR2 SAAADI. V gave up 6 bases and J gave up 5 bases; unmatched junction bases: 4. CDR3 in DNA: TGCGCCAGCAGGACTAGCGGGTACGACAATGAGCAGTTCTTC. Its translation: CASRTSGYDNEQFF.

The rearrangement links TRBV6-2 or TRBV6-3 to TRBJ2-2; D not resolved. The CDR3 loop spans 15 amino acids. V shed 4 bases and J shed 4 bases, with 13 bases lying between them. Looked up from germline, CDR1 is MNHEY and CDR2 is SVGEGT. CDR3 DNA sequence: TGTGCCAGCAGTTCAAGCGTCCCCGGCACCGGGGAGCTGTTTTTT. Amino acid sequence: CASSSSVPGTGELFF.

The table lists this clone with a count of one. The chain joins TRBV27 to TRBJ1-5; D call uncertain. CDR3 size: 16 residues. CDR1 MNHEY and CDR2 SMNVEV come from the germline V gene (reference sequence). Trimming cost V 6 bases and J 1 base, with 16 bases left between them. The CDR3 DNA follows: TGTGCCAGCAGGATCTCGATACGGACGAGCAATCAGCCCCAGCATTTT. Amino acids: CASRISIRTSNQPQHF.